This T cell receptor (beta chain) was retrieved from a study of blood T cells in healthy people across ages. Germline CDR1 LNHDA, CDR2 SQIVND (reference sequence). V gave up 4 bases and J gave up 10 bases; unmatched junction bases: 9. The CDR3 has 15 residues. Sample-barcoded 5' priming and a J-beta primer mix drove a second PCR of roughly 7 to 11 cycles. TCRdb re-called the 5' RACE reads through MiXCR, storing one row per CDR3 protein. Among some 550,000 distinct CDR3 sequences listed, 47% were seen once. The receptor's source is a man older than 75 in good health. The sequenced sample was blood. The chain carries TRBV19 and TRBJ2-1; 11 bases match TRBD2. This chain's CDR3 is CASSTLAGDTSEQFF. The DNA for the CDR3 is TGTGCCAGTAGTACACTAGCGGGAGATACCAGCGAGCAGTTCTTC.